This paragraph reports one T cell receptor beta chain. Germline values: CDR1 MDHEN, CDR2 SYDVKM. V dropped 8 bases and J dropped 3 bases, with 5 bases sitting between them. The CDR3 covers 10 residues. The data stem from a study of blood T cell repertoires in COVID-19. In the study overall: Spain, Italy and the United States supplied samples that represented acute and convalescent COVID-19. T cells, B-cell-depleted T cells, or PBMCs supplied cDNA or gDNA.

Per the original methods: Reference gene primer amplification yielded estimated nucleated cell counts. The repertoire was sequenced with immunoSEQ multiplex PCR; TCRdb's copy has only in-frame clones and lacks some. V and J calls and clone size come straight from that table; D and trimming were deduced from the DNA. This sample carries 200,000 to 250,000 clones, about 85% of them seen once, and the ten largest clones take over 1.5%. This sequence originates from a man aged 65-85 years with acute or convalescent COVID-19. Sequencing used peripheral blood. V and J are TRBV28 and TRBJ2-7; a weak D match, TRBD2 (5 bases). The CDR3 is CASGSYEQYF. As DNA, the CDR3 is TGTGCCAGCGGGAGCTACGAGCAGTACTTC.